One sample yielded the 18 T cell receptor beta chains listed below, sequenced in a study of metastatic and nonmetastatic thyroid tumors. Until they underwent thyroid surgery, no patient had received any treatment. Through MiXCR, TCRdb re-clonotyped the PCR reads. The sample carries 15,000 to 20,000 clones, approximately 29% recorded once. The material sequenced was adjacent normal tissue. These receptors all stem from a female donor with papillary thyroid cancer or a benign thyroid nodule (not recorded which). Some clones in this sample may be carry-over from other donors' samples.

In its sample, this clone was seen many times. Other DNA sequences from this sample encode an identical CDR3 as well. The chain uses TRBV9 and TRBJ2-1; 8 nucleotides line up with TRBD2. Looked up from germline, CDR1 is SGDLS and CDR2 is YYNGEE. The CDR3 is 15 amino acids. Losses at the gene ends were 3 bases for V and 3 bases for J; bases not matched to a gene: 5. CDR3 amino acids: CASSEGAGDYNEQFF. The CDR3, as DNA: TGTGCCAGCAGCGAAGGAGCGGGGGACTACAATGAGCAGTTCTTC.

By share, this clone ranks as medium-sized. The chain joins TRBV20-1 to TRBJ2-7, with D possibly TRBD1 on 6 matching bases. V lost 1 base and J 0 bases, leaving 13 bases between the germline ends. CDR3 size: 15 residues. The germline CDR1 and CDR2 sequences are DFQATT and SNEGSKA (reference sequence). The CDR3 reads CSARGHRAISYEQYF. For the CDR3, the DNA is TGCAGTGCTAGAGGCCACAGGGCCATCTCCTACGAGCAGTACTTC.

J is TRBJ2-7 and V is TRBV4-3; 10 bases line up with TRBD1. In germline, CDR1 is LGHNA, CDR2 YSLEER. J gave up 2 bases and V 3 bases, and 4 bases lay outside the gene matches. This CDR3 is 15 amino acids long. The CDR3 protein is CASSQGTGEAYEQYF. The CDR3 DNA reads TGCGCCAGCAGCCAGGGGACAGGGGAGGCCTACGAGCAGTACTTC.

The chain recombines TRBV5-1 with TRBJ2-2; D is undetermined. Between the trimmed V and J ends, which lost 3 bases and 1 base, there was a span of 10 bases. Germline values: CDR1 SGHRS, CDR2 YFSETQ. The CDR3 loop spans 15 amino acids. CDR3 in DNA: TGCGCCAGCAGCTCCAGCACTCTGAACACCGGGGAGCTGTTTTTT. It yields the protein CASSSSTLNTGELFF.

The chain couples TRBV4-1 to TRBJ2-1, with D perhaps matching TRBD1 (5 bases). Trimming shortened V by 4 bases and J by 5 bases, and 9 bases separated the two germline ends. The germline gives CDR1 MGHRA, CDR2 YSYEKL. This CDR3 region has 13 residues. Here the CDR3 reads CASSLNRNNEQFF. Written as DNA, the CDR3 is TGCGCCAGCAGCCTGAACAGGAACAATGAGCAGTTCTTC.

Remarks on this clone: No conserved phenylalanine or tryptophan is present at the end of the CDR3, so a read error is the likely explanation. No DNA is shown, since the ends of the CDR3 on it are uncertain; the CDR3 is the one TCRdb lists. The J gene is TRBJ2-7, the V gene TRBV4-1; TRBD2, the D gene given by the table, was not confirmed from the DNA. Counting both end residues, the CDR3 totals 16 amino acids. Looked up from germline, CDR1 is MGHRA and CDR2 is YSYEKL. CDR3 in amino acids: CASSQDRDFSSYEQLL.

CDR3 residues: CASSFWTGTGAGNTIYF. In DNA form, the CDR3 reads TGCGCCAGCAGCTTCTGGACAGGAACAGGGGCTGGAAACACCATATATTTT. This rearrangement joins TRBV5-1 to TRBJ1-3; the match to TRBD1 covers 7 bases. The ends lost 2 bases at V and 2 bases at J; junction bases unmatched: 10. Germline lookup yields CDR1 SGHRS and CDR2 YFSETQ. The CDR3 is 17 residues long. Supplemented by reference TRBV5-1 and TRBJ1-3, the full variable domain reads KAGVTQTPRYLIKTRGQQVTLSCSPISGHRSVSWYQQTPGQGLQFLFEYFSETQRNKGNFPGRFSGRQFSNSRSEMNVSTLELGDSALYLCASSFWTGTGAGNTIYFGEGSWLTVV.

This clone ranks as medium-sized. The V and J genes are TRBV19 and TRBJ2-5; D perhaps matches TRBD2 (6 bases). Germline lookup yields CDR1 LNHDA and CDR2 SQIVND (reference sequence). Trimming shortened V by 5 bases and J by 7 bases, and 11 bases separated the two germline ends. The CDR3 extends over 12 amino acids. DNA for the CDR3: TGTGCCAGTAGTCTGGAGGAGGGGACCCAGTACTTC. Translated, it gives CASSLEEGTQYF.

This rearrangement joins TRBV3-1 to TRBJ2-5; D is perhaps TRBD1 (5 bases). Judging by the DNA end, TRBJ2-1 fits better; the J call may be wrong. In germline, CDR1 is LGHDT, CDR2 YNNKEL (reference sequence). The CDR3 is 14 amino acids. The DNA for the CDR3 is TGTGCCAGCAGCCGAAGGGGCAATTACAATGAGCAGTTCTTC. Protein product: CASSRRGNYNEQFF.

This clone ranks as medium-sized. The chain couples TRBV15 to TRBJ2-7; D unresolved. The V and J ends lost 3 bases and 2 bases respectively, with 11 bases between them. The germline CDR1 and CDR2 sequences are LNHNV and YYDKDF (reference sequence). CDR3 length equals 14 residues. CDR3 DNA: TGTGCCACCAGCAGGCTCAGGAATGCCTACGAGCAGTACTTC. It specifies CATSRLRNAYEQYF.

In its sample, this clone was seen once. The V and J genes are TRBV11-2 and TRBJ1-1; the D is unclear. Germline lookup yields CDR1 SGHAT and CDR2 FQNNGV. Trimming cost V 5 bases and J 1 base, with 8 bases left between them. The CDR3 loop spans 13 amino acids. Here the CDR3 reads CASSPYPNTEAFF. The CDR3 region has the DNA TGTGCCAGCAGCCCCTATCCGAACACTGAAGCTTTCTTT. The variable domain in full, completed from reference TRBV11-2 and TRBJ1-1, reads EAGVAQSPRYKIIEKRQSVAFWCNPISGHATLYWYQQILGQGPKLLIQFQNNGVVDDSQLPKDRFSAERLKGVDSTLKIQPAKLEDSAVYLCASSPYPNTEAFFGQGTRLTVV.

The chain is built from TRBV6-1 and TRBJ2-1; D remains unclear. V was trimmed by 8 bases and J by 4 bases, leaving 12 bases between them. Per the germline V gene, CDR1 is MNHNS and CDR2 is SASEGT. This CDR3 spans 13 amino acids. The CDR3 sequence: CASAIPPYNEQFF. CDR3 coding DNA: TGTGCCAGCGCAATCCCACCTTACAATGAGCAGTTCTTC.

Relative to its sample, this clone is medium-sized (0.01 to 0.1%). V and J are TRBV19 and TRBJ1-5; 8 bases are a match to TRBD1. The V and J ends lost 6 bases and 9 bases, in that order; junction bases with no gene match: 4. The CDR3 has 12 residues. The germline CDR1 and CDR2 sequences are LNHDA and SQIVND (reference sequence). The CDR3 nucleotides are TGTGCCAGTAGCCCCAGGGGGCCGCCCCAGCATTTT. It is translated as CASSPRGPPQHF.

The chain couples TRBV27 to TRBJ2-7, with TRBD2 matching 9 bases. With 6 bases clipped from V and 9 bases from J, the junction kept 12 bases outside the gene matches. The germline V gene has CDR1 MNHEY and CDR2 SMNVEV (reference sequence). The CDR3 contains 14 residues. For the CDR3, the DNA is TGTGCCAGCAGCCTCGTCTCTAGCGGGAACGGGCAGTACTTC. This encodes CASSLVSSGNGQYF.

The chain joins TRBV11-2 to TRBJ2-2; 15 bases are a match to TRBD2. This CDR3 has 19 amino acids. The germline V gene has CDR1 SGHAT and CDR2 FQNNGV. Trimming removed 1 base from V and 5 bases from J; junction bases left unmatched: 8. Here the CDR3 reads CASSLGSGLAGGWTGELFF. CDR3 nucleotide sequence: TGTGCCAGCAGCTTAGGGTCGGGACTAGCGGGAGGATGGACCGGGGAGCTGTTTTTT.

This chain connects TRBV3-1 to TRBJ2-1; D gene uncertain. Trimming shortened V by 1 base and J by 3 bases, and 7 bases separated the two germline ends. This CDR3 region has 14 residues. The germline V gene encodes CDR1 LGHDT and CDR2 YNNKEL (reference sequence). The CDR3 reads CASSQVTSYNEQFF. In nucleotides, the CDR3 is TGTGCCAGCAGCCAAGTTACCAGCTACAATGAGCAGTTCTTC.

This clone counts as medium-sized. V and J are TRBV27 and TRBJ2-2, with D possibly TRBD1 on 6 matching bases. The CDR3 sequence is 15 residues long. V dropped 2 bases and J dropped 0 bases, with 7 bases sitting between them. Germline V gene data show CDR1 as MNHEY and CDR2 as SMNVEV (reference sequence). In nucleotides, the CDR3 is TGTGCCAGCAGTTTAGGGGGCACGAACACCGGGGAGCTGTTTTTT. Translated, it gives CASSLGGTNTGELFF.

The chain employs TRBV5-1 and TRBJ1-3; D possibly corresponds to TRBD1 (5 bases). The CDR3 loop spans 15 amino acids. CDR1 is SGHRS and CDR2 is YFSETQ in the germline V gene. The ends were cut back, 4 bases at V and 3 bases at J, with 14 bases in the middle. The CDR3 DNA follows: TGCGCCAGCAGCGAGGCGGCGGGGGTTGGAAACACCATATATTTT. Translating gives CASSEAAGVGNTIYF.